This T cell receptor beta chain was sequenced for a study of T cells in Graves' hyperthyroidism and ophthalmopathy. Across the study: The blood sample was taken at first diagnosis, before treatment began.

The CDR3 regions of TCR beta were amplified from RNA transcripts. First-round RT-PCR targeting the TCR CDR3 was performed with the HTBI primer set. MiXCR, run by TCRdb on the multiplex PCR reads, gives a single entry per CDR3 protein. This table has hundreds of thousands of distinct CDR3 sequences, 15% to 18% appearing once. Germline V gene lookup returns CDR1 SNHLY and CDR2 FYNNEI. The CDR3 is made up of 19 amino acids. Germline trimming cut 1 base from V and 0 bases from J; bases unmatched to any gene: 7. The rearrangement links TRBV2 to TRBJ2-2, with TRBD2 matching 11 bases. The receptor comes from a woman between 18 and 29 years old with Graves' hyperthyroidism. The sequencing sample was made of blood. The CDR3: CASSEVISGGASNTGELFF. In DNA, the CDR3 is TGTGCCAGCAGTGAAGTTATTAGCGGGGGGGCCTCGAACACCGGGGAGCTGTTTTTT.